This T cell receptor (beta chain) originates from a study of shared clonotypes between healthy human individuals. Study at large: Serving as donors were a couple of women and a few men, whose ages spanned 18 to 49.

V was cut by 5 bases and J by 0 bases, with 11 bases left in between. Germline V gene sequence: CDR1 SGHAT, CDR2 FQNNGV. CDR3 length: 14 amino acids. Broader study findings: Only blood was sampled, and tissue TCR repertoires likely differ from blood ones. Naive subsets tended to show greater estimated richness than memory subsets. Non-shared clonotypes had lower generation probabilities than those shared by all four donors.

Using immunoSEQ multiplex PCR, the repertoire was profiled, and TCRdb retains in-frame clones only, with some absent. The sample has millions of clones; about 94% are singletons. CD45RO-negative, CCR7-selected cells formed the naive CD8 fraction, which excluded terminally differentiated effector memory CD45RA+ cells. Worth noting for this clone: As yet, its antigen is unknown.

The chain employs TRBV11-2 and TRBJ2-7; tentative D call: TRBD1 (6 bases). Input material: naive CD8+ T cells sorted from blood. The receptor was isolated from a man in his late teens or twenties in good health. In DNA, the CDR3 is TGTGCCAGCAGCCCCGACAGGTACTCCTACGAGCAGTACTTC. This sequence encodes CASSPDRYSYEQYF.